What follows are 2 T cell receptor beta chains derived from one specimen sequenced in a study of sequential checkpoint blockade in melanoma. TCRdb keeps only in-frame clones here, not all; method: immunoSEQ multiplex PCR. The data contain around 20,000 clones, roughly 61% of them singletons. Treatment of the sample: randomized to nivolumab then ipilimumab (arm A) or the reverse (arm B). The sample in question was CD8+ T cells sorted from blood (inferred from file names), obtained from a patient given nivolumab and ipilimumab in sequence. Every receptor here comes from a human donor with melanoma.

Only a few counts were recorded for this clone. No DNA is shown, since the ends of the CDR3 on it are uncertain; the CDR3 is the one TCRdb lists. The gene calls are TRBV5-1 and TRBJ1-1; TRBD1 reflects the table's D call only, with no check against the DNA. Inclusive of both ends, the CDR3 amounts to 19 amino acids. Germline loops: CDR1 SGHRS, CDR2 YFSETQ. The CDR3 loop reads CASSRDRNIVGTGNLITFF.

This clone has a handful of counts. The CDR3 nucleotides are TGTGCCAGCTCACCCGGACAGGGGAACTATGGCTACACCTTC. This codes for CASSPGQGNYGYTF. This rearrangement joins TRBV18 to TRBJ1-2; 9 bases map to TRBD1. CDR1 KGHSH and CDR2 LQKENI come from the germline V gene. V was clipped by 3 bases and J by 2 bases; unmatched bases: 1. The CDR3 is 14 amino acids.